This TCR beta chain stems from a study of siplizumab effects on memory and regulatory T cells. Findings of the study overall: In siplizumab cultures, the suppressive function of proliferating Tregs remained unconfirmed. Alloreactive sequences whose origin lay in unstimulated CD4+ memory cells were significantly reduced by siplizumab.

The repertoire was sequenced with immunoSEQ multiplex PCR; TCRdb's copy has only in-frame clones and lacks some. The data contain about 72,000 clones, about 90% of them singletons. The V gene's germline CDR1 is SGHNT and CDR2 YYREEE (reference sequence). The CDR3 is 13 amino acids. Trimming pared 3 bases from V and 1 base from J, leaving 7 bases between. Concerning this clone: The antigen remains unidentified.

The source of this sequence is a human donor in good health. Sequencing was performed on CD8+ T cells sorted from blood. This chain uses TRBV5-4 with TRBJ2-5; no clear D. The CDR3 sequence is CASSSTVQETQYF. The CDR3 region has the DNA TGTGCCAGCAGCTCCACTGTCCAAGAGACCCAGTACTTC.